A selection of T cell receptor beta chains follows, all from one sample in a study of blood T cell repertoires in COVID-19. Method: immunoSEQ multiplex PCR; TCRdb's copy keeps in-frame clones and lacks some. The table records 30,000 to 35,000 clones, around 84% of them present only once. Sequenced material: peripheral blood. The receptors come from a man in his 70s with acute or convalescent COVID-19. Both conserved end residues are part of each CDR3. The D gene is left open where the match is weak. The listing skips clone size in some rows; elsewhere it reads once, few, many or a size class.

V,size,D,J,CDR3,DNA
TRBV4-1,-,TRBD2,TRBJ2-7,CASSQGAGEGSYFEQYF,TGCGCCAGCAGCCAAGGAGCGGGAGAGGGGTCTTACTTCGAGCAGTACTTC
TRBV7-2,-,-,TRBJ1-2,CASSSPGDIYGYTF,TGTGCCAGCAGCTCCCCCGGTGATATCTATGGCTACACCTTC
TRBV6-2/TRBV6-3,-,TRBD1,TRBJ1-2,CASSYDRAYGYTF,TGTGCCAGCAGTTACGACAGGGCCTATGGCTACACCTTC
TRBV30,-,-,TRBJ2-7,CAWSTGTYEQYF,TGTGCCTGGAGTACAGGTACCTACGAGCAGTACTTC
TRBV18,-,TRBD1,TRBJ1-5,CASSPLGTGNQPQHF,TGTGCCAGCTCACCATTGGGGACAGGCAATCAGCCCCAGCATTTT
TRBV23-1,-,TRBD1,TRBJ1-4,CASSQGDRKNEKLFF,TGCGCCAGCAGTCAGGGGGACAGGAAAAATGAAAAACTGTTTTTT
TRBV11-2,-,-,TRBJ2-3,CASSLVLGQADTQYF,TGTGCCAGCAGCTTAGTACTAGGTCAGGCAGATACGCAGTATTTT
TRBV12-3/TRBV12-4,-,-,TRBJ1-4,CASRPGVGEKLFF,TGTGCCAGCAGGCCAGGGGTGGGGGAAAAACTGTTTTTT
TRBV10-3,-,-,TRBJ2-5,CAISPGGTQYF,TGTGCCATCAGTCCCGGGGGGACCCAGTACTTC
TRBV24-1,-,-,TRBJ1-1,CATGGGRGTNTEAFF,TGTGCCACCGGGGGCGGGAGAGGTACGAACACTGAAGCTTTCTTT
TRBV21-1,-,-,TRBJ1-1,CASSKWEVSVRRRRNTEAFF,TGTGCCAGCAGCAAATGGGAGGTTTCTGTAAGAAGGCGGCGGAACACTGAAGCTTTCTTT
TRBV28,-,-,TRBJ1-5,CASSFFQVSNQPQHF,TGTGCCAGCAGTTTTTTCCAGGTTAGCAATCAGCCCCAGCATTTT
TRBV6-2/TRBV6-3,-,TRBD1,TRBJ1-3,CASSPGTGSTGNTIYF,TGTGCCAGCAGTCCCGGGACAGGGAGTACCGGAAACACCATATATTTT
TRBV5-8,-,-,TRBJ2-5,CASSFGQIAQETQYF,TGTGCCAGCAGCTTTGGACAGATCGCACAAGAGACCCAGTACTTC
TRBV19,few,TRBD1,TRBJ1-2,CASSWGQLYGYTF,TGTGCCAGTAGTTGGGGACAGCTCTATGGCTACACCTTC
TRBV9,-,-,TRBJ2-3,CASAAGYSTDTQYF,TGTGCCAGCGCGGCCGGATATTCCACAGATACGCAGTATTTT
TRBV10-1,-,TRBD1,TRBJ1-1,CASSVGGGEAFF,TGCGCCAGCAGTGTAGGGGGCGGTGAAGCTTTCTTT
TRBV7-6,-,TRBD1,TRBJ1-1,CASSARYRDRAGDTEAFF,TGTGCCAGCAGCGCTAGATATAGGGACAGGGCGGGCGACACTGAAGCTTTCTTT
TRBV12-3/TRBV12-4,-,-,TRBJ2-3,CASTGRAGARYF,TGTGCCAGCACCGGTCGGGCGGGGGCTAGGTATTTT
TRBV6-2/TRBV6-3,-,TRBD1,TRBJ1-4,CASSPPGQDGKIGLFF,TGTGCCAGCAGTCCCCCGGGACAGGATGGAAAGATAGGACTGTTTTTT
TRBV5-1,-,-,TRBJ2-1,CASSSGQTDDNEQFF,TGCGCCAGCAGCTCAGGACAGACAGATGACAATGAGCAGTTCTTC
TRBV3-1/TRBV3-2,-,-,TRBJ1-2,CASSQVAVLGYTF,TGTGCCAGCAGCCAAGTTGCAGTCCTTGGCTACACCTTC
TRBV5-4,few,-,TRBJ2-2,CASREDSGNTGELFF,TGTGCCAGCAGAGAGGACAGCGGGAACACCGGGGAGCTGTTTTTT
TRBV2,-,-,TRBJ2-7,CASSAPPEQYF,TGTGCCAGCAGTGCCCCCCCGGAGCAGTACTTC
TRBV12-3/TRBV12-4,-,-,TRBJ1-2,CASSLDQFLGYTF,TGTGCCAGCAGTTTAGACCAGTTCTTGGGCTACACCTTC
TRBV6-1,-,-,TRBJ1-2,CASSEGRQAFYGYTF,TGTGCCAGCAGTGAAGGTCGACAGGCCTTCTATGGCTACACCTTC
TRBV24-1,-,TRBD1,TRBJ1-2,CATSDSKTGHGYTF,TGTGCCACCAGTGATTCAAAGACAGGGCATGGCTACACCTTC
TRBV18,-,TRBD1,TRBJ1-3,CASSPTGEPGNTIYF,TGTGCCAGCTCACCTACAGGGGAACCTGGAAACACCATATATTTT
TRBV4-1,-,-,TRBJ1-6,CASSVLGPQNSPLHF,TGCGCCAGCAGCGTTCTGGGGCCCCAGAATTCACCCCTCCACTTT